This entry describes one T cell receptor (beta chain). Its cognate antigen is unknown. TCRdb keeps only in-frame clones here, not all; method: immunoSEQ multiplex PCR. The repertoire has 500 to 650 clones, around 82% of them found once; the top ten carry about 3%. The entry originates in a study of circulating tumor DNA in untreated peripheral T-cell lymphoma. Study as a whole: Serial serum during treatment, plus baseline serum, was used to track tumor TCR clonotype ctDNA.

The length of the CDR3 is 17 residues. CDR1 LGHNA and CDR2 YSLEER come from the germline V gene. The trim removed 2 bases at V and 5 bases at J, leaving 8 bases unmatched. Study outcomes and limitations: A trend toward worse survival accompanied detectable post-therapy ctDNA. Baseline tissues yielded around 86% and baseline serum 65% to 75% tumor-specific clonotype detection.

This chain joins TRBV4-3 and TRBJ2-3; 12 positions agree with TRBD1. The TCR was taken from a human donor with peripheral T-cell lymphoma. Sample: cell-free DNA from blood serum. The CDR3 sequence: CASSQTPGQGAGDTQYF. The DNA for the CDR3 is TGCGCCAGCAGCCAAACTCCGGGACAGGGGGCTGGAGATACGCAGTATTTT.